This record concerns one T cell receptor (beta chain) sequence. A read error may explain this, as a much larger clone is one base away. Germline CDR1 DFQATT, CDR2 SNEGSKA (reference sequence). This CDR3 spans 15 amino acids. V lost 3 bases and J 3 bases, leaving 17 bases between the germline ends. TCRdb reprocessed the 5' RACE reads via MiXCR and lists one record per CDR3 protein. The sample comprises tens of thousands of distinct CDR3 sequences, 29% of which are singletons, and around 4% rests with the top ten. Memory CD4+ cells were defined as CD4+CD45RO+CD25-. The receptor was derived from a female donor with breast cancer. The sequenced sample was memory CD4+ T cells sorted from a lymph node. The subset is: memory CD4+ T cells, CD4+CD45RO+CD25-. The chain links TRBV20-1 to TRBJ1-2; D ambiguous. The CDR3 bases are TGCAGTGCTAGCCCCGGACGGGTCAGCGACTATGGCTACACCTTC. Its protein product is CSASPGRVSDYGYTF.